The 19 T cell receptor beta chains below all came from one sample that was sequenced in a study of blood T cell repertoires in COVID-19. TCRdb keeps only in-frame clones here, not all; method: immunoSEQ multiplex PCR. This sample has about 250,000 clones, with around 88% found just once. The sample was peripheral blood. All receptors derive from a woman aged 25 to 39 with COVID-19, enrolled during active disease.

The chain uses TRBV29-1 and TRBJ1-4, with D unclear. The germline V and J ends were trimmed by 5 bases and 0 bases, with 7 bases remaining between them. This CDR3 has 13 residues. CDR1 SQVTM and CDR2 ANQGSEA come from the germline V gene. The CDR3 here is CSVQSTTNEKLFF. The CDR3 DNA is TGCAGCGTTCAATCTACAACTAATGAAAAACTGTTTTTT.

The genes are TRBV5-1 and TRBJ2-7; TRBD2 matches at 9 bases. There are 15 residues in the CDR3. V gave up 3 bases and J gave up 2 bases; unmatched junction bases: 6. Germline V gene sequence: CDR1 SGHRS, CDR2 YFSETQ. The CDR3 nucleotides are TGCGCCAGCAGCTCACGACTAGCGGTCCCCTACGAGCAGTACTTC. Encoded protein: CASSSRLAVPYEQYF.

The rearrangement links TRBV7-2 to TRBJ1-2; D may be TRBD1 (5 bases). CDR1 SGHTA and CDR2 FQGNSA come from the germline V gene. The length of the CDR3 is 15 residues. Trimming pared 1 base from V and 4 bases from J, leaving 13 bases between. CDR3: CASSLGMGRVYGYTF. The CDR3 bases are TGTGCCAGCAGCTTAGGTATGGGGCGTGTCTATGGCTACACCTTC.

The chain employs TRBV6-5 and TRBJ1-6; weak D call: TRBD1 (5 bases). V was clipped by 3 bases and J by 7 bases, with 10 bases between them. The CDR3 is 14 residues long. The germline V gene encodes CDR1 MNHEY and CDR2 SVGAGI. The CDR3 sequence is CASSYPGVNSPLHF. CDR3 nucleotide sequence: TGTGCCAGCAGTTATCCGGGGGTAAATTCACCCCTCCACTTT.

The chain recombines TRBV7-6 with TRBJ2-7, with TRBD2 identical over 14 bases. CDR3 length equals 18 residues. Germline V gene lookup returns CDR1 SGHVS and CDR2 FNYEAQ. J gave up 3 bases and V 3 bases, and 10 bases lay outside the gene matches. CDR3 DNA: TGTGCCAGCAGCTTGGGACTAGCGGGGGCCCCTTTTAACTACGAGCAGTACTTC. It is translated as CASSLGLAGAPFNYEQYF.

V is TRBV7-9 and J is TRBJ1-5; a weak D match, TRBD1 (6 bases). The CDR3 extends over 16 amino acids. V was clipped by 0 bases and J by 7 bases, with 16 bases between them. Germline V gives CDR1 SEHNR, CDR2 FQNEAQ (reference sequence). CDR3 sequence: CASSLAGQGIGQPQHF. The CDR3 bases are TGTGCCAGCAGCTTAGCGGGGCAGGGGATAGGGCAGCCCCAGCATTTT.

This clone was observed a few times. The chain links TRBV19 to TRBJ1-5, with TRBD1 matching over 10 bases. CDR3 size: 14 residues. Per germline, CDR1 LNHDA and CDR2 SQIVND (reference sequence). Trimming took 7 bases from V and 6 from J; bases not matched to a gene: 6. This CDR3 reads CASTHRDRGQPQHF. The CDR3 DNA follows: TGTGCCAGTACCCACCGGGACAGGGGTCAGCCCCAGCATTTT. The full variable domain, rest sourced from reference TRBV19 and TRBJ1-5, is DGGITQSPKYLFRKEGQNVTLSCEQNLNHDAMYWYRQDPGQGLRLIYYSQIVNDFQKGDIAEGYSVSREKKESFPLTVTSAQKNPTAFYLCASTHRDRGQPQHFGDGTRLSIL.

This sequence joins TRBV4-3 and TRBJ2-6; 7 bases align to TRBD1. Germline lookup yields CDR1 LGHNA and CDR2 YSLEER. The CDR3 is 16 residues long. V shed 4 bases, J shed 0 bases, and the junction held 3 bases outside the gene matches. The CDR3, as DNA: TGCGCCAGCAGCCGAGACAGGGACTCTGGGGCCAACGTCCTGACTTTC. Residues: CASSRDRDSGANVLTF.

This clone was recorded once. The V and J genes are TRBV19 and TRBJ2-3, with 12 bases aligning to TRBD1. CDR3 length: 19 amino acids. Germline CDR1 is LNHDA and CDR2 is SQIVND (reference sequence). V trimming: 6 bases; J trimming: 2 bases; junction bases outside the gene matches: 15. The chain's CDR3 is CASSSRGQGAFVNTDTQYF. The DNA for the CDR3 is TGTGCCAGTAGCTCCCGGGGACAGGGGGCGTTTGTGAACACAGATACGCAGTATTTT.

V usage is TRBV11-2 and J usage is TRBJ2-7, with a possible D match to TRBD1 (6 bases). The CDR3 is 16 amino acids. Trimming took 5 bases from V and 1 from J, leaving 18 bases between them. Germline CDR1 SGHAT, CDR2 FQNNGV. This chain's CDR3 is CASSRLGAQGSYEQYV. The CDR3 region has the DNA TGTGCCAGCAGCCGCCTGGGCGCCCAGGGGTCCTACGAGCAGTACGTC.

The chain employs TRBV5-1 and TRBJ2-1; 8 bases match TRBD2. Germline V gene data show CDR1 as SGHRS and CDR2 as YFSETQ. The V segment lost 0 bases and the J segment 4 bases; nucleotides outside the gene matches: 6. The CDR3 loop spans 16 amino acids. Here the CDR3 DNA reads TGCGCCAGCAGCTTGGCGGTTGGCGGGGGGTACAATGAGCAGTTCTTC. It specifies CASSLAVGGGYNEQFF.

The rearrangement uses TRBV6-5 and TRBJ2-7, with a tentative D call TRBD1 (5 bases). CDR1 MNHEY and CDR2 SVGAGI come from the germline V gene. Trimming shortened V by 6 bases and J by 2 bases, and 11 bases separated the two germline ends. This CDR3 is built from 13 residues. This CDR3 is CASSPGRAYEQYF. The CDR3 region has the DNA TGTGCCAGCAGCCCCGGCAGGGCCTACGAGCAGTACTTC.

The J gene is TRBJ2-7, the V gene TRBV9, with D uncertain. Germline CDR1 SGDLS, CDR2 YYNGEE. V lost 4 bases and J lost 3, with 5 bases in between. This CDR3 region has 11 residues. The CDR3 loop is CASSTSYEQYV. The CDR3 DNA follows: TGTGCCAGCAGCACCAGCTACGAGCAGTACGTC.

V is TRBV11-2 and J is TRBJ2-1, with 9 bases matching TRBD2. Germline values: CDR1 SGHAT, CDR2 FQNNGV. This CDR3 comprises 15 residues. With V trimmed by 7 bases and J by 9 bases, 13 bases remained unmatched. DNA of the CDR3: TGTGCCAGCACCCCCCAGGGAAGCGGGGGGCCTGAGCAGTTCTTC. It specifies CASTPQGSGGPEQFF.

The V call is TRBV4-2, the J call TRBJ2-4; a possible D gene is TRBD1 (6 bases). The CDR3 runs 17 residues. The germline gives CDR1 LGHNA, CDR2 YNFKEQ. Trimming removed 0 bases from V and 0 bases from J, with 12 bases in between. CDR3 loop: CASSQEDSPLAKNIQYF. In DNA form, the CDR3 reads TGTGCCAGCAGCCAAGAGGACAGCCCGTTAGCCAAAAACATTCAGTACTTC.

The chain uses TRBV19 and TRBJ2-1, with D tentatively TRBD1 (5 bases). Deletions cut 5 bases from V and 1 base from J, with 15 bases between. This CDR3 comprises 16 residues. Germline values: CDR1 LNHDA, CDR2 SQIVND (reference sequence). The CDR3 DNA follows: TGTGCCAGTAGTGGTTCGGCGTCAGGGTCCTACAATGAGCAGTTCTTC. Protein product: CASSGSASGSYNEQFF.

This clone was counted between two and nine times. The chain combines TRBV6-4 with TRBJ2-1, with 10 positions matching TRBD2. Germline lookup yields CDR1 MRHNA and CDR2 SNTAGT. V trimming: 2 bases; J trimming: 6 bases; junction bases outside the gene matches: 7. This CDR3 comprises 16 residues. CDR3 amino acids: CASSDRAGGPSNEQFF. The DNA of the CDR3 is TGTGCCAGCAGTGACCGAGCGGGGGGGCCTAGCAATGAGCAGTTCTTC.

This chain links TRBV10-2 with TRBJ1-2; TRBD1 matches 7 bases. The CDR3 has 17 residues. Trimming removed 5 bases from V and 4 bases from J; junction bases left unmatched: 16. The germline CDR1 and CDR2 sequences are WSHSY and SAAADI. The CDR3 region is CASSPQVRGLTFYGYTF. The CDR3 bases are TGCGCCAGCAGTCCTCAAGTTAGGGGGCTTACCTTCTATGGCTACACCTTC.

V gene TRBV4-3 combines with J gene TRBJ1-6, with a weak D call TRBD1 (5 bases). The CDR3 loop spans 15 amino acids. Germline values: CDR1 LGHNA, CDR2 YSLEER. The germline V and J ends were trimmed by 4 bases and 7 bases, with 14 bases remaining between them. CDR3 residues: CASSLGGASNSPLHF. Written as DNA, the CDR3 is TGCGCCAGCAGCCTAGGAGGGGCGTCGAATTCACCCCTCCACTTT.